This is a list of T cell receptor beta chains from one sample in a study of shared clonotypes between healthy human individuals. The protocol was immunoSEQ multiplex PCR, while the TCRdb copy is restricted to in-frame clones and leaves out a portion. Altogether roughly 2.5 million clones are present, approximately 90% being singletons, with the ten largest covering about 0.13%. Sequencing used naive CD4+ T cells sorted from blood. The receptors derive from a man between 18 and 35 years old in good health. The CDR3 runs from the conserved cysteine through the conserved F or W.

j_call: TRBJ2-3; v_call: TRBV6-4; cdr3_aa: CASSGSGGRADTQYF
j_call: TRBJ2-2; v_call: TRBV27; cdr3_aa: CASSSGIAGHISGELFF
j_call: TRBJ1-2; v_call: TRBV30; cdr3_aa: CAWSAWTGMTAYGYTF
j_call: TRBJ2-7; v_call: TRBV28; cdr3_aa: CASRYPGQPYEQYF
j_call: TRBJ1-1; v_call: TRBV6-5; cdr3_aa: CASSYLHLNTEAFF
j_call: TRBJ2-1; v_call: TRBV5-4; cdr3_aa: CASSLGGLAGDNEQFF
j_call: TRBJ2-5; v_call: TRBV7-6; cdr3_aa: CASSLAGLAGEETQYF
j_call: TRBJ2-7; v_call: TRBV11-3; cdr3_aa: CASSLGGGENDEQYF
j_call: TRBJ1-4; v_call: TRBV29-1; cdr3_aa: CSVSVNEKLFF
j_call: TRBJ1-3; v_call: TRBV10-3; cdr3_aa: CAIKEVGNGNTIYF
j_call: TRBJ2-6; v_call: TRBV19; cdr3_aa: CASSIRGPGANVLTF
j_call: TRBJ1-4; v_call: TRBV2; cdr3_aa: CATSQALNEKLFF
j_call: TRBJ2-1; v_call: TRBV28; cdr3_aa: CASRTGTGHYNEQFF
j_call: TRBJ2-5; v_call: TRBV6-6; cdr3_aa: CASILGWGYQETQYF
j_call: TRBJ1-1; v_call: TRBV5-1; cdr3_aa: CASKDHRGEAFF
j_call: TRBJ2-7; v_call: TRBV6-6; cdr3_aa: CASSFGTPVSYEQYF
j_call: TRBJ2-1; v_call: TRBV11-2; cdr3_aa: CASSLAGQGTNEQFF
j_call: TRBJ1-5; v_call: TRBV19; cdr3_aa: CASSLGQKFSNQPQHF
j_call: TRBJ2-5; v_call: TRBV7-2; cdr3_aa: CASTRGTSGQETQYF
j_call: TRBJ2-5; v_call: TRBV2; cdr3_aa: CASTSGPSSQETQYF
j_call: TRBJ2-5; v_call: TRBV4-2; cdr3_aa: CASSQEPSGGTETQYF
j_call: TRBJ2-5; v_call: TRBV10-1; cdr3_aa: CASSETSGQETQYF
j_call: TRBJ1-5; v_call: TRBV6-1; cdr3_aa: CASSEVGGGHRNQPQHF
j_call: TRBJ2-1; v_call: TRBV6-1; cdr3_aa: CASSEAGSYNEQFF
j_call: TRBJ1-6; v_call: TRBV5-1; cdr3_aa: CASSPRADNSPLHF
j_call: TRBJ2-3; v_call: TRBV2; cdr3_aa: CATPRGGGSSTDTQYF
j_call: TRBJ1-5; v_call: TRBV28; cdr3_aa: CASSTPSTGQQPQHF
j_call: TRBJ1-4; v_call: TRBV2; cdr3_aa: CASRRATGSSEKLFF
j_call: TRBJ1-5; v_call: TRBV28; cdr3_aa: CASSKGQGASQPQHF
j_call: TRBJ2-2; v_call: TRBV6-4; cdr3_aa: CASSGQQGTGELFF
j_call: TRBJ1-1; v_call: TRBV27; cdr3_aa: CASSYRQGEAFF
j_call: TRBJ1-3; v_call: TRBV18; cdr3_aa: CASSPGPPGSGNTIYF
j_call: TRBJ2-3; v_call: TRBV10-3; cdr3_aa: CAIKGQDLTSDTQYF
j_call: TRBJ1-2; v_call: TRBV6-5; cdr3_aa: CASSSTGQGNYGYTF
j_call: TRBJ2-1; v_call: TRBV7-2; cdr3_aa: CASSSRAYNEQFF
j_call: TRBJ1-4; v_call: TRBV6-1; cdr3_aa: CASSESSATNEKLFF
j_call: TRBJ1-2; v_call: TRBV30; cdr3_aa: CAWIGDFYGYTF
j_call: TRBJ1-2; v_call: TRBV4-1; cdr3_aa: CASSQQSTAYGYTF
j_call: TRBJ2-1; v_call: TRBV9; cdr3_aa: CASSVLTSGSNNEQFF
j_call: TRBJ2-3; v_call: TRBV7-8; cdr3_aa: CASSLLSRASTDTQYF
j_call: TRBJ2-7; v_call: TRBV6-1; cdr3_aa: CASSGSSYEQYF
j_call: TRBJ2-3; v_call: TRBV6-1; cdr3_aa: CASSATSGILSTDTQYF
j_call: TRBJ2-7; v_call: TRBV7-2; cdr3_aa: CASSFLIGLPNYEQYF
j_call: TRBJ1-5; v_call: TRBV19; cdr3_aa: CASRHQGGNQPQHF
j_call: TRBJ1-5; v_call: TRBV18; cdr3_aa: CASSSGTGRRGNQPQHF
j_call: TRBJ1-5; v_call: TRBV19; cdr3_aa: CASSSQGLNQPQHF
j_call: TRBJ2-2; v_call: TRBV18; cdr3_aa: CASSPPIGGATGELFF
j_call: TRBJ2-2; v_call: TRBV5-1; cdr3_aa: CASSLVAGGAGELFF
j_call: -; v_call: TRBV7-9; cdr3_aa: CASGYTSYEQYF